Presented here are 10 T cell receptor beta chains from one specimen sequenced in a study of CD8 T cells in Susac syndrome. cDNA came from roughly 0.47 to 1 ug RNA primed by random hexamers. Via MiXCR, TCRdb re-called the immunoSEQ multiplex PCR reads, giving one row per CDR3 protein. The data contain 100,000 to 150,000 distinct CDR3 sequences, just under 95% of them singletons. Material for sequencing was CD4+ T cells from PBMCs. Receptors originate from a human donor in good health.

This clonotype was observed a single time. V usage is TRBV5-4 and J usage is TRBJ2-2, with unresolved D. The germline gives CDR1 SGHNT, CDR2 YYREEE (reference sequence). V dropped 2 bases and J dropped 6 bases, with 8 bases sitting between them. The CDR3 runs 13 residues. CDR3 nucleotides: TGTGCCAGCAGCTTAGACGGCGCCGGGGAGCTGTTTTTT. Amino acids: CASSLDGAGELFF. Using reference TRBV5-4 and TRBJ2-2 for the parts outside the CDR3, the full variable domain is ETGVTQSPTHLIKTRGQQVTLRCSSQSGHNTVSWYQQALGQGPQFIFQYYREEENGRGNFPPRFSGLQFPNYSSELNVNALELDDSALYLCASSLDGAGELFFGEGSRLTVL.

The chain combines TRBV14 with TRBJ2-5; 8 nucleotides match TRBD1. The CDR3 extends over 15 amino acids. Germline lookup yields CDR1 SGHDN and CDR2 FVKESK. Trimming cost V 4 bases and J 4 bases; bases outside gene matches: 8. The chain's CDR3 is CASSLIGQGRETQYF. As DNA, the CDR3 is TGTGCCAGCAGCCTCATAGGACAGGGACGAGAGACCCAGTACTTC.

V and J are TRBV3-1 and TRBJ2-7; D uncertain. V was cut by 0 bases and J by 0 bases, with 12 bases left in between. From germline, CDR1 is LGHDT and CDR2 YNNKEL (reference sequence). The CDR3 spans 16 residues. The CDR3 nucleotides read TGTGCCAGCAGCCAAGATGGGCAGGTCAGCTCCTACGAGCAGTACTTC. This encodes CASSQDGQVSSYEQYF.

The J gene is TRBJ2-1, the V gene TRBV4-3; D call uncertain. V was shortened by 0 bases and J by 3 bases, with 15 bases between the two germline ends. Germline CDR1 is LGHNA and CDR2 is YSLEER. The CDR3 contains 17 residues. The CDR3 protein is CASSQDITRTFYNEQFF. In nucleotides, the CDR3 is TGCGCCAGCAGCCAAGATATCACTCGCACCTTCTACAATGAGCAGTTCTTC.

The chain recombines TRBV2 with TRBJ1-2; D remains ambiguous. Germline CDR1 SNHLY, CDR2 FYNNEI. This CDR3 is 13 amino acids long. V lost 2 bases and J 1 base, leaving 5 bases between the germline ends. CDR3 bases: TGTGCCAGCAGTGAACCAATTAACTATGGCTACACCTTC. Its translation is CASSEPINYGYTF.

This rearrangement joins TRBV19 to TRBJ2-4; tentatively, D is TRBD1 (6 bases). Trimming shortened V by 3 bases and J by 3 bases, and 9 bases separated the two germline ends. The CDR3 has 14 amino acids. Per the germline V gene, CDR1 is LNHDA and CDR2 is SQIVND (reference sequence). CDR3: CASSMAGDKNIQYF. In DNA, the CDR3 is TGTGCCAGTAGTATGGCAGGGGACAAAAACATTCAGTACTTC. Full variable domain (outside the CDR3, taken from reference TRBV19 and TRBJ2-4): DGGITQSPKYLFRKEGQNVTLSCEQNLNHDAMYWYRQDPGQGLRLIYYSQIVNDFQKGDIAEGYSVSREKKESFPLTVTSAQKNPTAFYLCASSMAGDKNIQYFGAGTRLSVL.

The genes are TRBV10-3 and TRBJ2-7; 10 bases match TRBD2. The germline V gene encodes CDR1 ENHRY and CDR2 SYGVKD. CDR3 size: 14 residues. V shed 6 bases and J 5 bases; nucleotides not matched to a gene: 7. As DNA, the CDR3 is TGTGCCATCAGAGAGGGACTAGCGACCCACGAGCAGTACTTC. This translates into CAIREGLATHEQYF.

This sequence joins TRBV12-3 or TRBV12-4 and TRBJ2-1; D possibly corresponds to TRBD2 (5 bases). This CDR3 contains 13 residues. V was shortened by 7 bases and J by 5 bases, with 12 bases between the two germline ends. CDR3 region: CASTHGRDNEQFF. For the CDR3, the DNA is TGTGCCAGCACTCACGGGCGGGACAATGAGCAGTTCTTC.

This clonotype has a single count. The chain carries TRBV7-2 and TRBJ1-5; D not resolved. Trimming left V 5 bases short and J 0 bases short, with 11 bases between. Germline-derived CDR1 and CDR2 are SGHTA and FQGNSA. This CDR3 is built from 15 residues. In DNA, the CDR3 is TGTGCCAGCAGCGCAGGACCCTATAGCAATCAGCCCCAGCATTTT. Translating it yields CASSAGPYSNQPQHF.

This clonotype has only one observation. The chain joins TRBV10-3 to TRBJ2-7; the D call may be TRBD1 or TRBD2 (5 bases each). The germline V gene has CDR1 ENHRY and CDR2 SYGVKD. This CDR3 has 16 residues. V lost 4 bases, J lost 3 bases, and 19 bases lay in between. The CDR3 DNA reads as TGTGCCATCAGTGGTTCTTTCACAGGAGGAAACTACGAGCAGTACTTC. It yields the protein CAISGSFTGGNYEQYF.